This TCR beta chain was observed in a study of blood T cell repertoires in COVID-19. CDR3 length: 15 residues. Germline CDR1 is SGHNT and CDR2 is YYREEE (reference sequence). Unmatched junction bases numbered 4, after V lost 4 bases and J lost 0 bases. How the authors handled the data: Estimation of nucleated cell counts relied on the amplification of reference gene primers. Here immunoSEQ multiplex PCR was the method, and the copy in TCRdb shows in-frame clones only, minus some. V and J calls and clone size follow that table, whereas D and trimming were derived from the DNA. The sample contains about 63,000 clones, approximately 81% of which appear only once.

Sequenced input: PBMCs or T cells enriched from blood (not recorded which). This chain joins TRBV5-4 and TRBJ2-7; 10 nucleotides align to TRBD2. This clonotype was obtained from a woman aged 40 to 50 with acute COVID-19. The CDR3 DNA reads TGTGCCAGCAGCCTAGCGGGAGTTAGCTCCTACGAGCAGTACTTC. Residues: CASSLAGVSSYEQYF.